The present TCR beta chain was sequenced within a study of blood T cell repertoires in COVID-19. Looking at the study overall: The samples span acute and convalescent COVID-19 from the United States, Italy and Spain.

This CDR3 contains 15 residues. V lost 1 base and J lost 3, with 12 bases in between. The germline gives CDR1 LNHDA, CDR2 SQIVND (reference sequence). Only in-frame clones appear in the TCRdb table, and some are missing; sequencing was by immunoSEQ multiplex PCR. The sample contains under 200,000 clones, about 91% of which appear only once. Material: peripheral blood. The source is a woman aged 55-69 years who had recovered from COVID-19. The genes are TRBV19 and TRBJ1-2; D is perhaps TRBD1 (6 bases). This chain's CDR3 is CASSIGGQLYYGYTF. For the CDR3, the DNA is TGTGCCAGTAGTATAGGAGGACAGCTTTACTATGGCTACACCTTC.